These T cell receptor beta chains were read from a single sample in a study of T cell changes during pregnancy in multiple sclerosis. Produced via immunoSEQ multiplex PCR; TCRdb's table is partial and in-frame only. The sample has 45,000 to 65,000 clones, approximately 93% seen once. Source: CD8+ T cells from peripheral blood mononuclear cells, taken in the third trimester of pregnancy. Receptors originate from a female donor with multiple sclerosis, enrolled in a pregnancy study. Each CDR3 is given with its conserved first and last residue. A D gene is named only where the DNA matches it firmly. Only some rows state a clone size, as once, few, many or a class for expanded clones.

size	V	D	J	CDR3	DNA
few	TRBV27	NA	TRBJ1-1	CASSFQGFSTEAFF	TGTGCCAGCAGTTTCCAGGGATTTTCGACTGAAGCTTTCTTT
once	TRBV5-1	TRBD1	TRBJ1-4	CASSFTQGVGEKLFF	TGCGCCAGCAGCTTTACCCAGGGGGTAGGAGAAAAACTGTTTTTT
NA	TRBV14	NA	TRBJ2-3	CASSRAGPGAAPDTQYF	TGTGCCAGCAGCCGCGCCGGGCCGGGAGCGGCCCCAGATACGCAGTATTTT
NA	TRBV5-4	NA	TRBJ2-7	CASSLGASDEQYF	TGTGCCAGCAGCTTGGGAGCCAGCGACGAGCAGTACTTC
NA	TRBV27	TRBD2	TRBJ2-1	CASSWTSGTNEQFF	TGTGCCAGCAGTTGGACTAGCGGGACCAATGAGCAGTTCTTC
NA	TRBV27	NA	TRBJ2-3	CASISGRGTGDTQYF	TGTGCCAGCATCTCCGGACGGGGGACCGGAGATACGCAGTATTTT
NA	TRBV9	TRBD1	TRBJ2-3	CASSVDRGGTDTQYF	TGTGCCAGCAGCGTAGACAGGGGAGGCACAGATACGCAGTATTTT
NA	TRBV11-1	TRBD2	TRBJ2-3	CASTPWGGWGTDTQYF	TGTGCCAGCACCCCTTGGGGGGGGTGGGGCACAGATACGCAGTATTTT
NA	TRBV11-2	NA	TRBJ2-1	CASSFGSPYNEQFF	TGTGCCAGCAGCTTCGGTAGCCCCTACAATGAGCAGTTCTTC
NA	TRBV30	NA	TRBJ1-1	CAWSVHGGETEAFF	TGTGCCTGGAGTGTACACGGGGGAGAGACTGAAGCTTTCTTT
NA	TRBV7-9	TRBD2	TRBJ2-3	CASRPRGAGTTDTQYF	TGTGCCAGCAGGCCCCGGGGAGCGGGAACCACAGATACGCAGTATTTT
NA	TRBV9	TRBD1	TRBJ1-2	CASSVATGTGNPYGYTF	TGTGCCAGCAGCGTAGCTACCGGGACAGGAAATCCTTATGGCTACACCTTC
NA	TRBV7-9	TRBD1	TRBJ1-5	CASSLAGSGGQPQHF	TGTGCCAGCAGCTTAGCTGGGTCAGGGGGCCAGCCCCAGCATTTT
NA	TRBV28	TRBD2	TRBJ2-6	CASSLGSGLAGGPQDSGANVLTF	TGTGCCAGCAGCCTCGGCTCGGGACTAGCGGGAGGGCCTCAGGACTCTGGGGCCAACGTCCTGACTTTC
NA	TRBV27	TRBD2	TRBJ2-7	CASSVAGGYEQYF	TGTGCCAGCAGTGTAGCGGGAGGGTACGAGCAGTACTTC
NA	TRBV4-3	NA	TRBJ1-3	CASSPVGGQLSISGNTIYF	TGCGCCAGCAGCCCGGTCGGGGGGCAGCTATCAATCTCTGGAAACACCATATATTTT
NA	TRBV5-8	NA	TRBJ1-5	CASSLEAGMIGNQPQHF	TGTGCCAGCAGCTTGGAGGCAGGGATGATTGGCAATCAGCCCCAGCATTTT
NA	TRBV19	TRBD2	TRBJ2-7	CASRGLVNEQYF	TGTGCCAGTAGGGGACTAGTTAACGAGCAGTACTTC
NA	TRBV11-2	NA	TRBJ2-7	CASSLRAGAYEQYF	TGTGCCAGCAGCTTACGGGCAGGGGCCTACGAGCAGTACTTC
NA	TRBV7-9	TRBD1	TRBJ2-7	CASSLVPDRAYEQYF	TGTGCCAGCAGCTTAGTTCCGGACAGGGCCTACGAGCAGTACTTC
once	TRBV28	NA	TRBJ1-4	CASSLEGGRANEKLFF	TGTGCCAGCAGTTTAGAGGGGGGGCGGGCTAATGAAAAACTGTTTTTT
NA	TRBV7-6	TRBD1	TRBJ2-7	CASSLRTGDISYEQYF	TGTGCCAGCAGCTTAAGGACAGGGGACATCTCCTACGAGCAGTACTTC
NA	TRBV27	TRBD2	TRBJ2-1	CASNAGGYNEQFF	TGTGCCAGCAACGCGGGAGGCTACAATGAGCAGTTCTTC
NA	TRBV4-1	TRBD1	TRBJ2-7	CASSQDRTGGYEQYF	TGCGCCAGCAGCCAAGATAGGACAGGGGGCTACGAGCAGTACTTC
NA	TRBV7-9	NA	TRBJ2-7	CASSFSYEQYF	TGTGCCAGCAGCTTCAGTTACGAGCAGTACTTC
NA	TRBV27	TRBD1	TRBJ1-2	CASSFPQGNGYTF	TGTGCCAGCAGTTTCCCACAGGGGAATGGCTACACCTTC
once	TRBV27	NA	TRBJ1-2	CASSLYPGNYGYTF	TGTGCCAGCAGTTTATATCCAGGGAACTATGGCTACACCTTC
NA	TRBV11-2	NA	TRBJ2-1	CASSLRGLGIGSYNEQFF	TGTGCCAGCAGCCTGAGGGGACTCGGGATCGGCAGTTACAATGAGCAGTTCTTC
NA	TRBV19	TRBD1	TRBJ1-1	CASSMMAGGVRTEAFF	TGTGCCAGTAGTATGATGGCAGGGGGCGTTCGGACTGAAGCTTTCTTT
NA	TRBV10-2	NA	TRBJ1-5	CASSEQEDYQPQHF	TGCGCCAGCAGTGAGCAGGAAGATTATCAGCCCCAGCATTTT
once	TRBV5-8	NA	TRBJ2-3	CASSSTTGVAGDTQYF	TGTGCCAGCAGCTCAACGACAGGCGTTGCAGGGGATACGCAGTATTTT
NA	TRBV29-1	TRBD2	TRBJ2-7	CSVLGLGLEQYF	TGCAGCGTTCTGGGATTGGGACTAGAGCAGTACTTC
NA	TRBV19	TRBD1	TRBJ1-2	CASSKGQGAYGYTF	TGTGCCAGTAGTAAAGGACAGGGGGCCTATGGCTACACCTTC
NA	TRBV6-5	NA	TRBJ2-5	CASSYGLAETQYF	TGTGCCAGCAGTTACGGACTGGCAGAGACCCAGTACTTC
NA	TRBV6-4	NA	TRBJ1-1	CASSDSSENTEAFF	TGTGCCAGCAGTGACTCGAGTGAGAACACTGAAGCTTTCTTT
NA	TRBV28	TRBD1	TRBJ1-5	CASSGDSSNQPQHF	TGTGCCAGCAGTGGGGACAGTAGCAATCAGCCCCAGCATTTT
NA	TRBV7-9	NA	TRBJ2-7	CASSPYGQGGYEQYF	TGTGCCAGCAGCCCCTACGGCCAGGGGGGCTACGAGCAGTACTTC
NA	TRBV14	NA	TRBJ1-4	CASSQGYMEKLFF	TGTGCCAGCAGCCAAGGTTATATGGAAAAACTGTTTTTT
NA	TRBV5-6	NA	TRBJ2-2	CASSFQTDANTGELFF	TGTGCCAGCAGCTTTCAGACAGACGCGAACACCGGGGAGCTGTTTTTT
NA	TRBV27	NA	TRBJ2-7	CASSYQSNSYEQYF	TGTGCCAGCAGTTACCAGTCAAACTCCTACGAGCAGTACTTC
NA	TRBV2	NA	TRBJ2-1	CASTRGVPEYNEQFF	TGTGCCAGCACCAGGGGGGTACCCGAATACAATGAGCAGTTCTTC
NA	TRBV19	TRBD1	TRBJ2-1	CASSFSGGPYNEQFF	TGTGCCAGTAGCTTTTCAGGGGGTCCCTACAATGAGCAGTTCTTC
NA	TRBV7-9	NA	TRBJ2-7	CASSPPSPSYEQYF	TGTGCCAGCAGCCCCCCCAGTCCCTCCTACGAGCAGTACTTC
NA	TRBV7-6	TRBD2	TRBJ2-1	CASSLGLAGDEQFF	TGTGCCAGCAGCTTGGGACTAGCTGGCGATGAGCAGTTCTTC
NA	TRBV15	NA	TRBJ1-3	CATSKERVPGNTIYF	TGTGCCACCAGCAAAGAACGGGTACCTGGAAACACCATATATTTT
NA	TRBV30	NA	TRBJ1-1	CAWTTGNTEAFF	TGTGCCTGGACGACTGGGAACACTGAAGCTTTCTTT
NA	TRBV29-1	TRBD1	TRBJ1-3	CSAWTRTGAGNTIYF	TGCAGCGCCTGGACTAGGACAGGGGCCGGAAACACCATATATTTT